Included here is one TCR beta chain sequence, with context. This clonotype was counted many times. Its target antigen remains unknown. Base qualities are not provided; no much larger clone lies one nucleotide away. The CDR3 numbers 11 residues from cysteine through phenylalanine. The retained sequence is limited to the CDR3, 33 bases, with the frame set at the first base. V and J lose 6 bases and 5 bases, and a span of 7 bases separates them. CDR1 and CDR2, per the germline V gene, are SNHLY and FYNNEI. The library was made by PCR. The instrument was an Illumina HiSeq 2500. TCR libraries were prepared with molecular barcoding, using unique molecular identifiers to normalize TCRbeta repertoire quantification. The raw public data were reprocessed by TCRdb itself: fastp quality trimming at Q25, MiXCR clonotype calling, in-frame beta chains only. CDR3 protein sequences are deduplicated, and each keeps its most common genes and DNA. The sample has some 200,000 distinct CDR3 sequences on record, around 5.9% of them singletons. The ten largest clones represent roughly 4.5% of the sample.

This sample is part of a study of T-cell reconstitution after alpha-beta-depleted transplantation in children (dated by TCRdb to the mid-2010s). Turning to the overall study: Using TCR repertoire profiling, the study followed T-cell immune reconstitution in a quantitative way in children after TCRalphabeta/CD19-depleted allogeneic hematopoietic cell transplantation.

What the treatment or condition label conveys for this sample: allogeneic hematopoietic cell transplantation with graft depleted of TCRalphabeta T cells and CD19 B cells. The children who served as transplant recipients had been given grafts of TCRalphabeta/CD19-depleted allogeneic hematopoietic cells. What the work shows at the level of the full study, not this receptor alone: Apparently early alphabetaT-cell count recovery about two months after transplant reportedly relied on only several hundred rapidly expanded clones derived from non-depleted graft cells. The frequencies of hyperexpanded clones fell over the following months, and after one year, T-cell counts and TCRbeta diversity were mostly attributed to newly produced T cells. In some patients, the high TCRbeta diversity seen at day 60 was put down to recipient T cells and intrathymic progenitors that had survived conditioning.

Sequencing was performed on PBMCs, taken before TCRalphabeta/CD19-depleted stem cell transplant. The sequence derives from a girl less than two years old with combined immunodeficiency, due to receive a stem cell transplant. The rearrangement joined TRBV2 to TRBJ2-5; TRBD2 is a possible D gene, resting on 6 matching bases. The nucleotide sequence is given as TGTGCCAGCAGGCGGGGTGAGACCCAGTACTTC. This translates into CASRRGETQYF.